A single sample is the source of the 15 T cell receptor beta chains below, sequenced in a study of metastatic and nonmetastatic thyroid tumors. Patients had received no treatment of any kind before thyroid surgery. TCRdb reanalyzed the PCR reads with MiXCR. The data hold around 40,000 clones, with approximately 18% observed a single time. The sequenced sample was blood. The origin of the receptors is a male donor with papillary thyroid cancer or a benign thyroid nodule (not recorded which). Some clones in this sample may be carry-over from other donors' samples.

This clone appeared many times. The V call is TRBV4-1, the J call TRBJ2-1, with 12 bases fitting TRBD2. J gave up 8 bases and V 3 bases, and 11 bases lay outside the gene matches. The CDR3 loop spans 17 amino acids. The germline gives CDR1 MGHRA, CDR2 YSYEKL. The CDR3 DNA reads TGCGCCAGCAGCCAGGGACTAGCGGGCGGGGCCGGGGATGAGCAGTTCTTC. Translated: CASSQGLAGGAGDEQFF.

This clone was recorded many times. This rearrangement joins TRBV11-2 to TRBJ2-2; D uncertain. The V end lost 2 bases, the J end lost 6 bases, and 19 bases lay between the germline ends. Germline V lookup: CDR1 SGHAT, CDR2 FQNNGV. There are 17 residues in the CDR3. CDR3 nucleotides: TGTGCCAGCAGCTTATATCCCCAGACCGTTCGAGCCGGGGAGCTGTTTTTT. It codes for CASSLYPQTVRAGELFF.

This clone was picked up many times. Additional DNA sequences in this sample encode the identical CDR3. This chain uses TRBV5-1 with TRBJ2-7; perhaps TRBD1 as D (5 bases). The length of the CDR3 is 15 residues. The V end lost 4 bases, the J end lost 3 bases, and 17 bases lay between the germline ends. CDR1 is SGHRS and CDR2 is YFSETQ in the germline V gene. The chain's CDR3 is CASSARVGEYYEQYF. The CDR3, as DNA: TGCGCCAGCAGCGCAAGGGTAGGGGAATACTACGAGCAGTACTTC.

The chain links TRBV7-8 to TRBJ1-5, with no clear D. V was pared by 1 base and J by 3 bases, with 10 bases between. Germline V gene data show CDR1 as SGHVS and CDR2 as FQNEAQ. The CDR3 runs to 15 residues. As DNA, the CDR3 is TGTGCCAGCAGCTTAGATCGGCAGCTCAATCAGCCCCAGCATTTT. It codes for CASSLDRQLNQPQHF.

This clone showed up many times. The rearrangement links TRBV20-1 to TRBJ1-6; 7 bases fit TRBD1. J lost 9 bases, V lost 1 base, and 9 bases had no gene match. The CDR3 has 15 residues. The germline CDR1 and CDR2 sequences are DFQATT and SNEGSKA (reference sequence). The CDR3 sequence is CSARAGGGVGSPLHF. The CDR3, as DNA: TGCAGTGCTAGAGCCGGAGGGGGCGTAGGTTCACCCCTCCACTTT.

This clone is classed as medium-sized. The chain carries TRBV2 and TRBJ1-2; D is uncertain. This CDR3 has 15 amino acids. Trimming removed 0 bases from V and 5 bases from J, with 13 bases in between. Germline CDR1 reads SNHLY; CDR2 reads FYNNEI. The DNA of the CDR3 is TGTGCCAGCAGTGAAGCGTCGGGGAACCAATATGGCTACACCTTC. Its protein product is CASSEASGNQYGYTF.

This clone was recorded at least ten times. The chain carries TRBV6-1 and TRBJ1-5; TRBD1 is a possible D gene (6 bases). The CDR3 loop spans 15 amino acids. Looked up from germline, CDR1 is MNHNS and CDR2 is SASEGT. The ends were cut back, 4 bases at V and 7 bases at J, with 17 bases in the middle. The CDR3 region is CASSAGGGFRQPQHF. The CDR3 nucleotides are TGTGCCAGCAGTGCGGGAGGGGGTTTCCGACAGCCCCAGCATTTT.

This clone was observed many times. The chain combines TRBV12-3 or TRBV12-4 with TRBJ2-3; D unclear. The CDR3 loop spans 17 amino acids. The V end was cut by 2 bases, the J end by 3 bases, with 18 bases between. CDR3 loop: CASSLLVGSWVTDTQYF. As DNA, the CDR3 is TGTGCCAGCAGTTTATTGGTAGGAAGTTGGGTAACAGATACGCAGTATTTT.

This clone was counted at least ten times. The gene calls are TRBV11-1 and TRBJ2-1, with a tentative D call TRBD1 (6 bases). Looked up from germline, CDR1 is SGHAT and CDR2 is FQDESV (reference sequence). This CDR3 is 14 amino acids long. V was pared by 11 bases and J by 5 bases, with 19 bases between. This chain's CDR3 is CAGGDRDTNNEQFF. In DNA, the CDR3 is TGTGCCGGGGGTGACCGGGACACAAACAATGAGCAGTTCTTC.

This clone was detected ten times or more. This sequence joins TRBV19 and TRBJ2-1; possible D gene TRBD2, 6 bases. This CDR3 comprises 17 residues. Germline-derived CDR1 and CDR2 are LNHDA and SQIVND (reference sequence). The V end was cut by 5 bases, the J end by 0 bases, with 17 bases between. The chain's CDR3 is CASSSRNAGSSYNEQFF. CDR3 sequence (DNA): TGTGCCAGTAGTTCCCGCAATGCGGGGAGCTCCTACAATGAGCAGTTCTTC.

This clone was counted ten times or more. This sequence joins TRBV10-1 and TRBJ2-2, with a weak D call TRBD1 (5 bases). CDR1 WNHNN and CDR2 SYGVQD come from the germline V gene (reference sequence). This CDR3 is built from 16 residues. Trimming took 5 bases from V and 5 from J, leaving 18 bases between them. This CDR3 reads CASSRIPPGNTGELFF. The CDR3 nucleotides read TGCGCCAGCAGTCGTATACCGCCAGGGAATACCGGGGAGCTGTTTTTT.

This clone came up many times. A read error is possible here, since a much larger clone lies one base away. The rearrangement joins TRBV25-1 to TRBJ1-6; a weak D match, TRBD1 (6 bases). The ends were cut back, 6 bases at V and 7 bases at J, with 16 bases in the middle. The CDR3 consists of 15 residues. From germline, CDR1 is MGHDK and CDR2 SYGVNS. The CDR3 DNA sequence: TGTGCCAGCAGCATCAGGGTGAGGGGGAATTCACCCCTCCACTTT. This sequence encodes CASSIRVRGNSPLHF.

This clone qualifies as medium-sized. The rearrangement links TRBV6-5 to TRBJ2-7, with 8 bases fitting TRBD2. V lost 0 bases to trimming and J lost 0 bases; unmatched junction nucleotides: 1. The CDR3 spans 15 residues. Germline assignment: CDR1 MNHEY and CDR2 SVGAGI. DNA of the CDR3: TGTGCCAGCAGTTACTCAGCGGGAGTCTCCTACGAGCAGTACTTC. This encodes CASSYSAGVSYEQYF.

This clone showed up many times. Other nucleotide sequences from this sample produce the same CDR3. The J gene is TRBJ2-2, the V gene TRBV20-1, with 10 bases fitting TRBD2. Germline V gives CDR1 DFQATT, CDR2 SNEGSKA (reference sequence). V lost 4 bases to trimming and J lost 3 bases; unmatched junction nucleotides: 8. The CDR3 has 16 residues. CDR3 region: CSAKGSSGSYTGELFF. The DNA of the CDR3 is TGCAGTGCTAAAGGATCTAGCGGGAGCTACACCGGGGAGCTGTTTTTT.

This rearrangement joins TRBV7-2 to TRBJ2-1; perhaps TRBD2 as D (7 bases). V lost 5 bases and J 4 bases, leaving 18 bases between the germline ends. CDR3 length: 16 amino acids. Germline assignment: CDR1 SGHTA and CDR2 FQGNSA. DNA for the CDR3: TGTGCCAGCAGCCTACGCGGGGGCCCGGGATACAATGAGCAGTTCTTC. Translated: CASSLRGGPGYNEQFF. Full variable domain (remainder filled in from reference TRBV7-2 and TRBJ2-1): GAGVSQSPSNKVTEKGKDVELRCDPISGHTALYWYRQSLGQGLEFLIYFQGNSAPDKSGLPSDRFSAERTGGSVSTLTIQRTQQEDSAVYLCASSLRGGPGYNEQFFGPGTRLTVL.